By proportion, the clone carrying this TCR delta chain is medium-sized (0.01 to 0.1%). The antigen is undetermined. The sample comes from a study of Vδ1+ human thymocytes. Germline loops: CDR1 GEAIGNYY, CDR2 EKD. V was clipped by 3 bases and J by 1 base; unmatched bases: 18. The CDR3 totals 19 residues. General study points: In the thymus, TRG and TRD repertoires looked highly polyclonal with Gaussian CDR3 lengths.

The template was reverse-transcribed extracted RNA. The CDR3 regions were amplified by multiplex PCR from V-gene primers to a constant-region primer. TCRdb re-called clones from the multiplex PCR reads using CATT. This sample has tens of thousands of delta-chain clones, with more than 15% found just once. The chain carries TRDV2 and TRDJ1, with 8 bases lining up with TRDD3. This clonotype was sampled from a boy under three years old who had congenital heart surgery. The material sequenced was Vdelta1+ gamma-delta thymocytes from the thymus. Subset: FACS-sorted CD3+ TCRalphabeta- TCRVdelta1+ TCRVdelta2- thymocytes. CDR3 coding DNA: TGTGCCTGTGACTTACTGGGGGGACCTCGCCTGTTCCTCACCGATAAACTCATCTTT. Protein sequence: CACDLLGGPRLFLTDKLIF.